This passage covers 24 T cell receptor beta chains from one sample sequenced in a study of a mutant IDH1 vaccine in newly diagnosed glioma. This sample's time point: week 35, safety follow-up. It was 300 ug of mutant IDH1 20-mer peptide that made up each vaccine dose, given with topical imiquimod. Method: immunoSEQ multiplex PCR; TCRdb's copy keeps in-frame clones and lacks some. The repertoire has 69,000 or so clones, roughly 86% of them found once; the top ten carry roughly 2%. Their cognate antigens are unknown. Sequenced here: PBMCs, sampled from a glioma patient whose treatment included an IDH1 peptide vaccine. These TCRs come from a man aged 30 to 45 with glioma.

This chain uses TRBV19 with TRBJ2-6, with unresolved D. V lost 2 bases and J lost 1, with 9 bases in between. Germline lookup yields CDR1 LNHDA and CDR2 SQIVND (reference sequence). The CDR3 sequence is 16 residues long. The CDR3 DNA sequence: TGTGCCAGTAGTATATTCGGCCTGTCTGGGGCCAACGTCCTGACTTTC. This gives the protein CASSIFGLSGANVLTF.

J is TRBJ1-1 and V is TRBV14; no definite D call. Looked up from germline, CDR1 is SGHDN and CDR2 is FVKESK. The CDR3 has 14 residues. V was trimmed by 7 bases and J by 3 bases, leaving 15 bases between them. This CDR3 is CASTFRVPYTEAFF. The CDR3, as DNA: TGTGCCAGCACCTTTCGGGTTCCTTACACTGAAGCTTTCTTT.

V gene TRBV7-9 combines with J gene TRBJ2-3; 15 nucleotides match TRBD2. Germline-derived CDR1 and CDR2 are SEHNR and FQNEAQ (reference sequence). The CDR3 runs to 17 residues. The V gene end was trimmed by 6 bases and the J gene end by 5 bases; junction bases not matched to a gene: 9. The CDR3 protein is CASSPGTSGRRLDTQYF. CDR3 DNA: TGTGCCAGCAGTCCCGGGACTAGCGGGAGGCGGCTAGATACGCAGTATTTT.

The gene calls are TRBV7-9 and TRBJ2-1, with 9 bases identical to TRBD1. Trimming removed 5 bases from V and 6 bases from J; junction bases left unmatched: 20. The CDR3 length is 19 residues. In germline, CDR1 is SEHNR, CDR2 FQNEAQ (reference sequence). This CDR3 is CASSGQRVRRDRVGNEQFF. DNA of the CDR3: TGTGCCAGCAGCGGTCAGCGAGTTCGACGGGACAGGGTGGGCAATGAGCAGTTCTTC.

The rearrangement joins TRBV28 to TRBJ2-7; possible D gene TRBD1, 5 bases. Trimming removed 6 bases from V and 2 bases from J, with 11 bases in between. The CDR3 contains 13 residues. CDR1 MDHEN and CDR2 SYDVKM come from the germline V gene. This CDR3 is CASRHDSTYEQYF. CDR3 DNA sequence: TGTGCCAGCAGACACGACAGTACCTACGAGCAGTACTTC. Looking up the rest from reference TRBV28 and TRBJ2-7 gives the full variable domain: DVKVTQSSRYLVKRTGEKVFLECVQDMDHENMFWYRQDPGLGLRLIYFSYDVKMKEKGDIPEGYSVSREKKERFSLILESASTNQTSMYLCASRHDSTYEQYFGPGTRLTVT.

This sequence joins TRBV5-6 and TRBJ2-2; 9 bases map to TRBD2. The CDR3 is 14 amino acids. Germline V CDR1 and CDR2: SGHDT, YYEEEE. Trimming at V came to 6 bases and at J to 4 bases, leaving 4 bases not matched to a gene. In nucleotides, the CDR3 is TGTGCCAGCAACCAGGGACTAGCCACCGGGGAGCTGTTTTTT. Residues: CASNQGLATGELFF.

The rearrangement links TRBV5-1 to TRBJ2-7; D is unresolved. Germline assignment: CDR1 SGHRS and CDR2 YFSETQ. The CDR3 has 12 residues. The V end lost 4 bases, the J end lost 0 bases, and 5 bases lay between the germline ends. CDR3 protein: CASSVNSYEQYF. DNA for the CDR3: TGCGCCAGCAGCGTAAACTCCTACGAGCAGTACTTC.

The V and J genes are TRBV5-1 and TRBJ2-3, with D uncertain. The germline V gene encodes CDR1 SGHRS and CDR2 YFSETQ. The CDR3 spans 15 residues. V was trimmed by 0 bases and J by 1 base, leaving 9 bases between them. The DNA of the CDR3 is TGCGCCAGCAGCTTGGACTATACAGGCACAGATACGCAGTATTTT. Protein sequence: CASSLDYTGTDTQYF.

CDR3 protein: CASSSWGGGNEQYF. CDR3 DNA sequence: TGTGCCAGCAGCTCCTGGGGCGGGGGAAACGAGCAGTACTTC. The chain recombines TRBV7-9 with TRBJ2-7; 7 nucleotides line up with TRBD2. The CDR3 is 14 amino acids. CDR1 SEHNR and CDR2 FQNEAQ come from the germline V gene (reference sequence). Trimming at V came to 4 bases and at J to 5 bases, leaving 8 bases not matched to a gene. Based on the CDR3 plus reference TRBV7-9 and TRBJ2-7, the full variable domain is DTGVSQNPRHKITKRGQNVTFRCDPISEHNRLYWYRQTLGQGPEFLTYFQNEAQLEKSRLLSDRFSAERPKGSFSTLEIQRTEQGDSAMYLCASSSWGGGNEQYFGPGTRLTVT.

This chain connects TRBV9 to TRBJ1-6; no clear D. The CDR3 totals 16 residues. The V gene's germline CDR1 is SGDLS and CDR2 YYNGEE. The ends were cut back, 3 bases at V and 3 bases at J, with 13 bases in the middle. CDR3 DNA: TGTGCCAGCAGCGCGGGGTCCGGCAGCTATAATTCACCCCTCCACTTT. Its protein product is CASSAGSGSYNSPLHF.

The chain couples TRBV9 to TRBJ2-4; tentatively, D is TRBD2 (6 bases). V lost 4 bases to trimming and J lost 6 bases, with 14 bases between them. This CDR3 region has 14 residues. CDR1 and CDR2 (germline): SGDLS, YYNGEE. The CDR3 here is CASSPEVRGNIQYF. The DNA for the CDR3 is TGTGCCAGCAGCCCCGAAGTGCGGGGAAACATTCAGTACTTC.

V gene TRBV5-1 combines with J gene TRBJ2-1; D is ambiguous. This CDR3 has 15 amino acids. The germline V gene has CDR1 SGHRS and CDR2 YFSETQ. V was shortened by 3 bases and J by 7 bases, with 17 bases between the two germline ends. CDR3 loop: CASSSDPQTINEQFF. In nucleotides, the CDR3 is TGCGCCAGCAGCTCCGATCCTCAAACGATTAATGAGCAGTTCTTC.

The J gene is TRBJ1-1, the V gene TRBV7-9; 9 positions match TRBD1. Germline V lookup: CDR1 SEHNR, CDR2 FQNEAQ (reference sequence). V shed 1 base and J 11 bases; nucleotides not matched to a gene: 8. The CDR3 contains 14 residues. The DNA for the CDR3 is TGTGCCAGCAGCTTAGGACAGGGGGATCTGGAGGCTTTCTTT. Translation gives CASSLGQGDLEAFF. The variable domain in full, with the rest retrieved from reference TRBV7-9 and TRBJ1-1, is DTGVSQNPRHKITKRGQNVTFRCDPISEHNRLYWYRQTLGQGPEFLTYFQNEAQLEKSRLLSDRFSAERPKGSFSTLEIQRTEQGDSAMYLCASSLGQGDLEAFFGQGTRLTVV.

To note about this clone: At one boundary the junction diverges from the germline segment, which might be a read error. The chain carries TRBV2 and TRBJ1-2; the D gene is possibly TRBD1 (6 bases). The CDR3 spans 13 residues. CDR1 is SNHLY and CDR2 is FYNNEI in the germline V gene. The CDR3 DNA reads as TGTGCCAGCACTGAAACAGGGCTTGGTGGCTACACCTTC. This gives the protein CASTETGLGGYTF.

CDR3 nucleotides: TGTGCCAGCAGCTCGGACAGGGTTAAACATGAGCAGTTCTTC. Its translation: CASSSDRVKHEQFF. This chain links TRBV11-2 with TRBJ2-1; 8 positions agree with TRBD1. The ends lost 4 bases at V and 8 bases at J; junction bases unmatched: 7. The CDR3 spans 14 residues. Germline CDR1 SGHAT, CDR2 FQNNGV.

The chain is built from TRBV6-6 and TRBJ2-7, with 10 bases identical to TRBD1. The CDR3 is made up of 15 amino acids. Trimming cost V 6 bases and J 7 bases; bases outside gene matches: 12. The germline V gene has CDR1 MNHNY and CDR2 SVGAGI (reference sequence). This CDR3 reads CASRMDRGTFWEQYF. For the CDR3, the DNA is TGTGCCAGCAGAATGGACAGGGGGACATTTTGGGAGCAGTACTTC.

This clone appeared once. The chain joins TRBV4-1 to TRBJ2-1; D perhaps matches TRBD1 (6 bases). The CDR3 runs to 14 residues. V lost 4 bases and J lost 5, with 12 bases in between. CDR1 and CDR2 from the germline V gene are MGHRA and YSYEKL. CDR3 DNA sequence: TGCGCCAGCAGCCTCCCCGGGACAAACAATGAGCAGTTCTTC. This codes for CASSLPGTNNEQFF.

This chain links TRBV5-1 with TRBJ2-5, with D possibly matching TRBD1 (5 bases). The J call is uncertain, as TRBJ2-7 better fits the DNA end. CDR3 length equals 14 residues. Germline V gives CDR1 SGHRS, CDR2 YFSETQ. Here the CDR3 reads CASSLEGLAYEQYF. CDR3 nucleotide sequence: TGCGCCAGCAGCTTGGAGGGGTTGGCCTACGAGCAGTACTTC.

The V gene is TRBV6-6, the J gene TRBJ1-2; TRBD1 matches at 9 bases. The CDR3 runs to 14 residues. Germline loops: CDR1 MNHNY, CDR2 SVGAGI (reference sequence). The V gene end was trimmed by 5 bases and the J gene end by 8 bases; junction bases not matched to a gene: 9. The CDR3 loop reads CASSGTGKVEGYTF. The DNA for the CDR3 is TGTGCCAGCAGTGGGACAGGGAAGGTCGAGGGCTACACCTTC.

The rearrangement links TRBV5-1 to TRBJ1-1; D gene ambiguous. The CDR3 spans 15 residues. V was cut by 0 bases and J by 0 bases, with 9 bases left in between. Per germline, CDR1 SGHRS and CDR2 YFSETQ. The CDR3 DNA follows: TGCGCCAGCAGCTTGGATCGACGGCTGAACACTGAAGCTTTCTTT. Translation gives CASSLDRRLNTEAFF.

V and J are TRBV6-1 and TRBJ1-2; TRBD1 is a possible D gene (6 bases). Trimming took off 3 bases at V and 5 bases at J, with 13 bases between the two ends. The CDR3 spans 14 residues. Germline V lookup: CDR1 MNHNS, CDR2 SASEGT. CDR3: CASSDGGRIYGYTF. The DNA of the CDR3 is TGTGCCAGCAGTGACGGGGGGCGGATTTATGGCTACACCTTC.

The sample holds a few counts of this clone. The chain recombines TRBV2 with TRBJ1-3; TRBD1 matches 7 bases. There are 15 residues in the CDR3. V trimming: 6 bases; J trimming: 0 bases; junction bases outside the gene matches: 5. Looked up from germline, CDR1 is SNHLY and CDR2 is FYNNEI. The CDR3 is CASRTGIFSGNTIYF. The CDR3, as DNA: TGTGCCAGCAGGACAGGGATTTTCTCTGGAAACACCATATATTTT. The variable domain in full, completed from reference TRBV2 and TRBJ1-3, reads EPEVTQTPSHQVTQMGQEVILRCVPISNHLYFYWYRQILGQKVEFLVSFYNNEISEKSEIFDDQFSVERPDGSNFTLKIRSTKLEDSAMYFCASRTGIFSGNTIYFGEGSWLTVV.

The CDR3 spells CASSLLAGGRTGELFF. CDR3 sequence (DNA): TGTGCCAGCAGTTTGCTAGCGGGGGGACGCACCGGGGAGCTGTTTTTT. The chain recombines TRBV6-6 with TRBJ2-2; 11 nucleotides match TRBD2. Germline values: CDR1 MNHNY, CDR2 SVGAGI (reference sequence). The CDR3 is made up of 16 amino acids. V was clipped by 4 bases and J by 4 bases; unmatched bases: 5.

This clone was seen more than once but under ten times. The chain uses TRBV9 and TRBJ2-3; the D gene is possibly TRBD2 (5 bases). Germline CDR1 is SGDLS and CDR2 is YYNGEE. This CDR3 is built from 18 residues. V was clipped by 4 bases and J by 2 bases, with 23 bases between them. The DNA for the CDR3 is TGTGCCAGCAGCCCGTTAGCGCGTCCAACGCCAGACACAGATACGCAGTATTTT. It specifies CASSPLARPTPDTDTQYF.